Below are 14 T cell receptor beta chains sequenced from a single sample in a study of cytomegalovirus exposure and HLA in healthy donors. The PCR made use of 60 Vbeta and 13 Jbeta primers. TCRdb's table, derived via immunoSEQ multiplex PCR, lists solely in-frame clones and lacks some. This table has approximately 210,000 clones, 79% appearing once. What was sequenced was PBMCs. These receptors all come from a girl between 5 and 17 years old in good health and CMV-seropositive.

This chain connects TRBV19 to TRBJ2-7; no definite D call. Trimming left V 4 bases short and J 2 bases short, with 12 bases between. This CDR3 region has 14 residues. The V gene's germline CDR1 is LNHDA and CDR2 SQIVND (reference sequence). CDR3 coding DNA: TGTGCCAGTAGTAGTCGAGCGAACCCCTACGAGCAGTACTTC. It yields the protein CASSSRANPYEQYF.

This chain connects TRBV4-1 to TRBJ1-5, with D maybe TRBD1 (5 bases). CDR1 is MGHRA, CDR2 YSYEKL, per germline. Trimming took off 1 base at V and 3 bases at J, with 10 bases between the two ends. The CDR3 has 15 residues. CDR3 residues: CASSQARGNNQPQHF. The CDR3 DNA reads as TGCGCCAGCAGCCAAGCTCGGGGGAACAATCAGCCCCAGCATTTT.

This clone was seen only once. J is TRBJ2-2 and V is TRBV5-6; possible D gene TRBD1, 6 bases. CDR1 and CDR2 (germline): SGHDT, YYEEEE. V lost 4 bases to trimming and J lost 4 bases, with 14 bases between them. This CDR3 comprises 15 residues. CDR3 coding DNA: TGTGCCAGCAGCGTCGTGGCAGGGGCCACCGGGGAGCTGTTTTTT. The encoded protein is CASSVVAGATGELFF.

The J gene is TRBJ2-4, the V gene TRBV18; a weak D match, TRBD1 (7 bases). Germline V gives CDR1 KGHSH, CDR2 LQKENI. The ends were cut back, 0 bases at V and 1 base at J, with 22 bases in the middle. The CDR3 is 20 amino acids. CDR3 protein: CASSPPGTAGGTSAKNIQYF. CDR3 DNA sequence: TGTGCCAGCTCACCACCTGGGACAGCCGGGGGAACCTCCGCCAAAAACATTCAGTACTTC.

V gene TRBV10-2 combines with J gene TRBJ2-7, with D possibly matching TRBD1 (6 bases). This CDR3 is 17 amino acids long. The V gene lost 0 bases and the J gene lost 0 bases, with 15 bases spanning the gap. The V gene's germline CDR1 is WSHSY and CDR2 SAAADI. This CDR3 is CASSESLGQGSSYEQYF. The CDR3, as DNA: TGCGCCAGCAGTGAGTCCCTGGGGCAGGGGAGCTCCTACGAGCAGTACTTC.

The CDR3 sequence is CASSIRTSGGPLYETQYF. CDR3 nucleotide sequence: TGTGCCAGTAGTATCCGGACTAGCGGGGGGCCCCTCTACGAGACCCAGTACTTC. The V gene is TRBV19, the J gene TRBJ2-5; 14 positions agree with TRBD2. Germline CDR1 and CDR2: LNHDA and SQIVND (reference sequence). After removal of 3 bases from V and 5 bases from J, the junction contained 11 bases not matched to a gene. The CDR3 covers 18 residues.

The gene calls are TRBV7-8 and TRBJ2-7; 10 nucleotides align to TRBD2. The J segment lost 3 bases and the V segment lost 5 bases, leaving 4 bases of the junction unmatched. Germline V CDR1 and CDR2: SGHVS, FQNEAQ. CDR3 length: 14 amino acids. This CDR3 is CASSTAGGDYEQYF. CDR3 nucleotide sequence: TGTGCCAGCAGCACAGCGGGGGGGGACTACGAGCAGTACTTC.

The J gene is TRBJ2-1, the V gene TRBV6-1; the match to TRBD2 covers 9 bases. V lost 6 bases, J lost 8 bases, and 5 bases stayed unmatched. CDR3 length equals 13 residues. Looked up from germline, CDR1 is MNHNS and CDR2 is SASEGT. The CDR3 loop reads CASRASGVDEQFF. The CDR3 DNA is TGTGCCAGCAGGGCTAGCGGGGTGGATGAGCAGTTCTTC.

V gene TRBV4-3 combines with J gene TRBJ1-2, with 7 bases aligning to TRBD1. From germline, CDR1 is LGHNA and CDR2 YSLEER. Trimming at V came to 4 bases and at J to 3 bases, leaving 5 bases not matched to a gene. The CDR3 extends over 14 amino acids. CDR3 residues: CASSPRDSDYGYTF. CDR3 DNA: TGCGCCAGCAGCCCACGGGACAGCGACTATGGCTACACCTTC.

A word on this clone: Additional DNA sequences in this sample encode the identical CDR3. The CDR3 reads CAISSGETQYF. The CDR3 nucleotides read TGTGCCATCAGTTCCGGGGAGACCCAGTACTTC. The chain joins TRBV10-3 to TRBJ2-5, with D hard to call. The CDR3 sequence is 11 residues long. Trimming stripped 5 bases from V and 5 bases from J, with 6 bases between. Germline CDR1 and CDR2: ENHRY and SYGVKD.

V gene TRBV29-1 combines with J gene TRBJ2-5; 7 bases align to TRBD1. The CDR3 covers 13 residues. Germline CDR1 is SQVTM and CDR2 is ANQGSEA. J was trimmed by 2 bases and V by 6 bases; bases with no gene match: 6. The CDR3 DNA reads TGCAGCGTCGCCGGACAGGCACAAGAGACCCAGTACTTC. Its translation: CSVAGQAQETQYF.

This sequence joins TRBV25-1 and TRBJ1-4; D is uncertain. V was trimmed by 6 bases and J by 8 bases, leaving 13 bases between them. Germline assignment: CDR1 MGHDK and CDR2 SYGVNS. CDR3 length: 13 residues. CDR3 DNA sequence: TGTGCCAGCAGCACTAACGAATGGGAAAAACTGTTTTTT. The encoded protein is CASSTNEWEKLFF.

This chain uses TRBV5-1 with TRBJ2-7, with 8 nucleotides matching TRBD1. Germline CDR1 and CDR2: SGHRS and YFSETQ. V shed 4 bases and J 6 bases; nucleotides not matched to a gene: 12. CDR3 size: 15 residues. CDR3 DNA sequence: TGCGCCAGCAGCCTGGCCGGGACAGGAGTTTCCGAGCAGTACTTC. This encodes CASSLAGTGVSEQYF.

The chain recombines TRBV9 with TRBJ2-3, with 7 bases aligning to TRBD1. This CDR3 region has 15 residues. With V trimmed by 7 bases and J by 4 bases, 12 bases remained unmatched. CDR1 SGDLS and CDR2 YYNGEE come from the germline V gene. This chain's CDR3 is CASQYGTVEADTQYF. The CDR3 bases are TGTGCCAGCCAATACGGGACAGTTGAGGCAGATACGCAGTATTTT. The variable domain in full, completed from reference TRBV9 and TRBJ2-3, reads DSGVTQTPKHLITATGQRVTLRCSPRSGDLSVYWYQQSLDQGLQFLIQYYNGEERAKGNILERFSAQQFPDLHSELNLSSLELGDSALYFCASQYGTVEADTQYFGPGTRLTVL.